This TCR beta chain was captured in a study of blood T cell repertoires in COVID-19. Across the study: Both acute and convalescent COVID-19 samples were obtained from the United States, Italy and Spain. T cells, B-cell-depleted T cells, or PBMCs supplied cDNA or gDNA.

In the authors' methods: Reference gene primers were amplified, and this amplification served to estimate nucleated cell counts. Produced via immunoSEQ multiplex PCR; TCRdb's table is partial and in-frame only. V and J calls and clone size come straight from that table; D and trimming were deduced from the DNA. The sample lists some 220,000 clones, about 83% seen once, with around 4% in the top ten. The sequenced sample consisted of peripheral blood. The sequence came from a man between 45 and 60 years old with acute or convalescent COVID-19.

In DNA, the CDR3 is TGTGCCAGTAGTATAGATCCCGGGGGCAATCAGCCCCAGCATTTT. Amino acid sequence: CASSIDPGGNQPQHF. The chain combines TRBV19 with TRBJ1-5; D unclear. V lost 0 bases to trimming and J lost 2 bases, with 8 bases between them. Germline V gene lookup returns CDR1 LNHDA and CDR2 SQIVND (reference sequence). CDR3 length equals 15 residues.